A few counts support the clone carrying this T cell receptor beta chain. These data originate in a study of cytomegalovirus exposure and HLA in healthy donors. Use of 60 Vbeta and 13 Jbeta primers characterized the PCR. Repertoires were generated with immunoSEQ multiplex PCR, while TCRdb's copy carries only in-frame clones and drops some. The table lists some 130,000 clones, about 80% of them singletons. All the people who gave samples were healthy bone marrow donors. The donors, nominally healthy at sampling, likely had unrecorded immune exposures. Sequencing was carried out using PBMCs. The TCR sequence derives from a man aged 25-40 years in good health and CMV-seronegative.

CDR3 coding DNA: TGTGCCAGTAGTATTGCGGGCTCTGGGGCCAACGTCCTGACTTTC. It translates to CASSIAGSGANVLTF. This chain links TRBV19 with TRBJ2-6; D may be TRBD2 (5 bases). The V gene lost 3 bases and the J gene lost 0 bases, with 6 bases spanning the gap. The CDR3 sequence is 15 residues long. Germline lookup yields CDR1 LNHDA and CDR2 SQIVND (reference sequence).